These 27 T cell receptor beta chains were all obtained from the same sample, sequenced in a study of cytomegalovirus exposure and HLA in healthy donors (dated by TCRdb to the late 2010s). Receptor amplification or capture employed the immunoSEQ multiplex PCR assay. The multiplex PCR relied on a mix of 60 forward primers for TCR Vbeta segments and 13 reverse primers for TCR Jbeta segments. Entries here come from immuneACCESS through TCRdb and include only in-frame sequences with V and J called. Some clones fail to appear in such tables; in the studies checked, an unresolved V gene covers under half of the shortfall, and the cause of the remainder is unknown. The sample table contains 60,000 to 70,000 clones; only one count was recorded for 60% to 70% of them. Around 17% of the sample belongs to the ten largest clones. The specimen was PBMCs. The receptor set was obtained from a man aged 40-49 years in good health and CMV-seropositive.

The rearrangement links TRBV18 to TRBJ1-6; maybe TRBD1 (5 bases). Trimming stripped 2 bases from V and 8 bases from J, with 13 bases between. Germline CDR1 and CDR2: KGHSH and LQKENI. The CDR3 length is 15 residues. The CDR3 DNA sequence: TGTGCCAGCTCACCAGTTGGCGGGGGGGATTCACCCCTCCACTTT. Translated, it gives CASSPVGGGDSPLHF.

The J gene is TRBJ2-7, the V gene TRBV13; TRBD1 agrees at 10 bases. The CDR3 consists of 16 residues. CDR1 is PRHDT, CDR2 FYEKMQ, per germline (reference sequence). V was clipped by 5 bases and J by 0 bases; unmatched bases: 7. As DNA, the CDR3 is TGTGCCAGCAGCAGAGGACAGGGGGTTCTCTCCTACGAGCAGTACTTC. This codes for CASSRGQGVLSYEQYF.

The rearrangement joins TRBV5-6 to TRBJ2-7; the D gene is possibly TRBD2 (6 bases). The ends were cut back, 5 bases at V and 0 bases at J, with 18 bases in the middle. From germline, CDR1 is SGHDT and CDR2 YYEEEE. This CDR3 has 16 residues. The CDR3 loop is CASSSVGLASSYEQYF. DNA of the CDR3: TGTGCCAGCAGTTCTGTGGGTCTAGCGTCCTCCTACGAGCAGTACTTC.

DNA for the CDR3: TGTGCCTGGGGTCCCGGGGGGGCCGACTACGAGCAGTACTTC. Translating it yields CAWGPGGADYEQYF. The J gene is TRBJ2-7, the V gene TRBV30; 8 bases fit TRBD2. V shed 5 bases and J 3 bases; nucleotides not matched to a gene: 9. The CDR3 loop spans 14 amino acids. Germline values: CDR1 GTSNPN, CDR2 SVGIG (reference sequence).

V and J are TRBV1 and TRBJ2-1; no DNA check was done on the table's D call, TRBD2. TRBV1 is noted as a pseudogene. This CDR3 region has 20 residues. CDR3 nucleotides: TGCACCAGCAGCCACGGGGGTCTATTCGCGGGAGGGCCGACCTACAATGAGCAGTTCTTC. It codes for CTSSHGGLFAGGPTYNEQFF.

The chain recombines TRBV27 with TRBJ2-5; 9 bases are shared with TRBD2. The J call may be wrong; the DNA end is better matched by TRBJ2-7. The CDR3 contains 15 residues. Germline CDR1 MNHEY, CDR2 SMNVEV (reference sequence). The CDR3 here is CASSLTGLASAEQYF. In nucleotides, the CDR3 is TGTGCCAGCAGTTTAACTGGACTAGCGTCCGCCGAGCAGTACTTC.

The table lists this clone with a count of one. The gene calls are TRBV5-1 and TRBJ1-6, with a tentative D call TRBD1 (6 bases). This CDR3 spans 14 amino acids. V was shortened by 4 bases and J by 11 bases, with 16 bases between the two germline ends. Germline V gene sequence: CDR1 SGHRS, CDR2 YFSETQ. DNA for the CDR3: TGCGCCAGCAGCCCAGACAGGTCTTCGGCACCCCTCCACTTT. Protein product: CASSPDRSSAPLHF.

The rearrangement joins TRBV10-3 to TRBJ2-4; D unresolved. Trimming took 10 bases from V and 2 from J, leaving 21 bases between them. Germline CDR1 is ENHRY and CDR2 is SYGVKD. The CDR3 runs 16 residues. The CDR3 reads CATSPEKKLSKNIQYF. CDR3 in DNA: TGTGCCACCTCCCCGGAGAAAAAACTATCCAAAAACATTCAGTACTTC.

This rearrangement joins TRBV6-4 to TRBJ2-2; 9 nucleotides align to TRBD1. This CDR3 contains 15 residues. Per the germline V gene, CDR1 is MRHNA and CDR2 is SNTAGT. V shed 5 bases, J shed 6 bases, and the junction held 7 bases outside the gene matches. CDR3 region: CASSQTGGAAGELFF. The CDR3 bases are TGTGCCAGCAGTCAAACAGGGGGCGCTGCCGGGGAGCTGTTTTTT.

This clone was detected only a few times. The chain has TRBV29-1 and TRBJ1-1; TRBD1 aligns across 7 bases. The CDR3 is 12 residues long. From germline, CDR1 is SQVTM and CDR2 ANQGSEA. In DNA form, the CDR3 reads TGCAGTTGGACAGGCTTGAACACTGAAGCTTTCTTT. This sequence encodes CSWTGLNTEAFF.

This clone was seen once. The chain has TRBV18 and TRBJ1-2; D may be TRBD1 (6 bases). With 3 bases removed from V and 10 bases from J, the gap between germline ends came to 15 bases. The V gene's germline CDR1 is KGHSH and CDR2 LQKENI. The CDR3 covers 13 residues. CDR3 in DNA: TGTGCCAGCTCACCTCCCGGACAGTTAGCCTACACCTTC. Its translation is CASSPPGQLAYTF.

This chain connects TRBV6-1 to TRBJ1-5, with D possibly TRBD1 on 5 matching bases. The CDR3 runs to 14 residues. Germline values: CDR1 MNHNS, CDR2 SASEGT. Between the trimmed V and J ends, which lost 2 bases and 7 bases, there was a span of 12 bases. DNA of the CDR3: TGTGCCAGCAGTGAACTAGACAGTTCCCAGCCCCAGCATTTT. The encoded protein is CASSELDSSQPQHF.

The V and J genes are TRBV30 and TRBJ2-5; 8 bases are shared with TRBD1. With V trimmed by 5 bases and J by 2 bases, 10 bases remained unmatched. The CDR3 sequence is 15 residues long. Germline CDR1 GTSNPN, CDR2 SVGIG (reference sequence). CDR3 bases: TGTGCCTGGGTTCCCCGGACAGGGCCTCAAGAGACCCAGTACTTC. The encoded protein is CAWVPRTGPQETQYF.

The chain links TRBV2 to TRBJ2-3, with a weak D call TRBD1 (6 bases). Trimming pared 6 bases from V and 2 bases from J, leaving 21 bases between. Germline-derived CDR1 and CDR2 are SNHLY and FYNNEI. The CDR3 covers 17 residues. This CDR3 is CASSLTGQTKVTDTQYF. The CDR3 DNA is TGTGCCAGCAGCCTCACCGGACAGACCAAAGTCACAGATACGCAGTATTTT.

The chain is built from TRBV19 and TRBJ2-5; the match to TRBD2 covers 10 bases. After removal of 4 bases from V and 5 bases from J, the junction contained 7 bases not matched to a gene. The germline gives CDR1 LNHDA, CDR2 SQIVND (reference sequence). The CDR3 consists of 15 residues. The CDR3 region has the DNA TGTGCCAGTAGTACCGGACTAGCGGCTGTGGAGACCCAGTACTTC. The encoded protein is CASSTGLAAVETQYF.

CDR3 sequence reads: CASTQYNEQFF. In DNA, the CDR3 is TGTGCCAGTACACAATACAATGAGCAGTTCTTC. The chain is built from TRBV6-1 and TRBJ2-1; no reliable D call. The germline V and J ends were trimmed by 9 bases and 4 bases, with 7 bases remaining between them. The CDR3 is 11 amino acids. Germline V gene sequence: CDR1 MNHNS, CDR2 SASEGT.

The V gene is TRBV15, the J gene TRBJ1-5; D gene ambiguous. V was cut by 0 bases and J by 4 bases, with 4 bases left in between. CDR1 and CDR2 from the germline V gene are LNHNV and YYDKDF (reference sequence). This CDR3 region has 13 residues. This chain's CDR3 is CATSRDENQPQHF. The CDR3, as DNA: TGTGCCACCAGCAGAGATGAGAATCAGCCCCAGCATTTT. The full variable domain, with the rest looked up from reference TRBV15 and TRBJ1-5, is DAMVIQNPRYQVTQFGKPVTLSCSQTLNHNVMYWYQQKSSQAPKLLFHYYDKDFNNEADTPDNFQSRRPNTSFCFLDIRSPGLGDTAMYLCATSRDENQPQHFGDGTRLSIL.

The chain couples TRBV2 to TRBJ1-5; a weak D match, TRBD1 (6 bases). Trimming cost V 6 bases and J 1 base, with 10 bases left between them. The CDR3 consists of 14 residues. CDR1 SNHLY and CDR2 FYNNEI come from the germline V gene. The CDR3 region is CASSKGQSNQPQHF. Written as DNA, the CDR3 is TGTGCCAGCAGCAAGGGACAAAGCAATCAGCCCCAGCATTTT.

The rearrangement joins TRBV11-2 to TRBJ2-2; D gene uncertain. Looked up from germline, CDR1 is SGHAT and CDR2 is FQNNGV. There are 13 residues in the CDR3. The ends were cut back, 1 base at V and 7 bases at J, with 7 bases in the middle. CDR3 region: CASSLGSVGELFF. As DNA, the CDR3 is TGTGCCAGCAGCTTAGGCTCAGTCGGGGAGCTGTTTTTT.

This chain uses TRBV18 with TRBJ2-3, with D unresolved. With 3 bases removed from V and 7 bases from J, the gap between germline ends came to 5 bases. Germline CDR1 and CDR2: KGHSH and LQKENI. The CDR3 spans 11 residues. The CDR3 DNA sequence: TGTGCCAGCTCACCCAGTAATACGCAGTATTTT. Its translation is CASSPSNTQYF.

As concerns this clone: The missing conserved phenylalanine or tryptophan at the end of this CDR3 makes a read error likely. No DNA is shown, since the ends of the CDR3 on it are uncertain; the CDR3 is the one TCRdb lists. V usage is TRBV7-9 and J usage is TRBJ2-4; TRBD1, the D gene given by the table, was not confirmed from the DNA. Germline lookup yields CDR1 SEHNR and CDR2 FQNEAQ (reference sequence). The CDR3 spans 12 residues, counting both ends. This chain's CDR3 is CASSLTGQALKI.

The chain combines TRBV27 with TRBJ1-4; TRBD1 matches at 9 bases. The junction had 10 bases not matched to a gene; V was cut back by 6 bases and J by 5 bases. Germline CDR1 reads MNHEY; CDR2 reads SMNVEV (reference sequence). CDR3 length: 16 residues. The chain's CDR3 is CASRPGTGSWNEKLFF. The CDR3 region has the DNA TGTGCCAGCAGGCCCGGGACAGGGTCGTGGAATGAAAAACTGTTTTTT.

The chain recombines TRBV9 with TRBJ1-2, with D possibly being TRBD1 (5 bases). CDR1 is SGDLS, CDR2 YYNGEE, per germline. V lost 0 bases, J lost 0 bases, and 9 bases lay in between. The CDR3 consists of 15 residues. CDR3: CASSVATGPNYGYTF. The DNA for the CDR3 is TGTGCCAGCAGCGTAGCTACAGGACCTAACTATGGCTACACCTTC.

This clone was found many times. The chain joins TRBV11-2 to TRBJ2-1; D may be TRBD1 (6 bases). The CDR3 is 13 residues long. Germline CDR1 reads SGHAT; CDR2 reads FQNNGV. V shed 2 bases and J shed 9 bases, with 11 bases lying between them. CDR3 bases: TGTGCCAGCAGCTTACCAAACAGGGTTGAGCAGTTCTTC. As protein: CASSLPNRVEQFF. The whole variable domain, filled in from reference TRBV11-2 and TRBJ2-1, reads EAGVAQSPRYKIIEKRQSVAFWCNPISGHATLYWYQQILGQGPKLLIQFQNNGVVDDSQLPKDRFSAERLKGVDSTLKIQPAKLEDSAVYLCASSLPNRVEQFFGPGTRLTVL.

V gene TRBV7-9 combines with J gene TRBJ2-3, with a weak D call TRBD2 (6 bases). Germline CDR1 and CDR2: SEHNR and FQNEAQ (reference sequence). Trimming removed 2 bases at V and 0 bases at J, with 9 bases between. There are 15 residues in the CDR3. Here the CDR3 reads CASSLTAGSTDTQYF. The CDR3 DNA sequence: TGTGCCAGCAGCTTAACGGCGGGAAGCACAGATACGCAGTATTTT.

The CDR3 DNA follows: TGTGCCAGCAGCCTCGGGACTGGGGGAGAAAAGATAATCGAGCAGTACTTC. Its protein product is CASSLGTGGEKIIEQYF. The rearrangement links TRBV5-6 to TRBJ2-7; tentative D call: TRBD2 (6 bases). The length of the CDR3 is 17 residues. Germline CDR1 is SGHDT and CDR2 is YYEEEE. Trimming shortened V by 4 bases and J by 6 bases, and 26 bases separated the two germline ends.

This clone was seen a handful of times. The junction departs from the called germline gene at one end, perhaps through a read error. This rearrangement joins TRBV7-2 to TRBJ1-1; D not resolved. Germline lookup yields CDR1 SGHTA and CDR2 FQGNSA. This CDR3 region has 14 residues. CDR3 in amino acids: CASSHREANTEAFF. The CDR3 region has the DNA TGCGCCAGCAGCCACCGGGAGGCGAACACTGAAGCTTTCTTT.